This T cell receptor beta chain comes out of a study of CD8 T cells in ankylosing spondylitis (TCRdb year 2017). Regarding the research as a whole: The study set out to find disease-linked TCR variants by profiling T cell receptor beta repertoires in ankylosing spondylitis patients and healthy donors. The whole study cohort included over 85 healthy donors and 20 to 30 ankylosing spondylitis patients. Samples of peripheral blood were taken, and for ankylosing spondylitis patients, synovial fluid was collected as well. General findings and caveats noted by the study authors: In peripheral blood, the disease-linked clones were found at relatively low frequencies and had a CD8+ phenotype. Some motif variants were previously reported in synovial fluid and blood of reactive arthritis patients, suggesting common disease-initiation mechanisms. According to the report, matched synovial fluid samples from ankylosing spondylitis patients were significantly enriched for the disease-linked clones. A TCR beta motif of roughly 8 highly homologous amino acid variants appeared characteristic of blood from ankylosing spondylitis patients.

The CDR3 sequence holds 13 residues, the cysteine and phenylalanine included. The only DNA kept is the CDR3, 39 bases in frame from the first base. CDR1 and CDR2 (SGHRS, YFSETQ) derive from the germline V gene. The germline ends are 11 bases apart after V is trimmed by 4 bases and J by 5 bases. Instrument used: Illumina HiSeq 2500. Quantitative 5'-RACE with molecular barcodes was used to prepare TCR beta libraries. In the original analysis: A new computational method based on a probabilistic model of VDJ rearrangement was used to identify disease-linked TCR variants. TCRdb took the public reads, trimmed them with fastp at Q25, ran MiXCR for clone calling and kept in-frame beta chains. Each CDR3 protein gets just one entry, which takes the most common genes and DNA from the rows behind it. Clone size and V and J calls follow TCRdb, not the original study. The sample table lists more than 400,000 distinct CDR3 sequences, 5.3% of them with a count of one. The ten largest clones capture approximately 3.5% of the sample.

This clonotype was observed many times. Its antigen is currently not known. Nothing much larger sits one base from this clone, and base qualities are not available. The rearranged chain carries TRBV5-1 and TRBJ2-3; 6 matching bases give a weak D call of TRBD2. This clonotype was obtained from a male donor with ankylosing spondylitis. The sequenced material came from blood, either unsorted or a sorted T cell fraction (not recorded which). The encoded CDR3 is CASSVGSGDTQYF. In nucleotide form, the sequence is TGCGCCAGCAGCGTGGGTAGCGGAGATACGCAGTATTTT.